This entry lists 19 T cell receptor beta chains sequenced from one sample in a study of blood T cell repertoires in COVID-19. TCRdb's copy holds only in-frame clones and misses some; the assay was immunoSEQ multiplex PCR. This table has under 350,000 clones, around 89% appearing once. Sequenced input: peripheral blood. These receptors were taken from a man in his forties or fifties with acute or convalescent COVID-19.

This rearrangement joins TRBV6-1 to TRBJ2-7, with 7 bases identical to TRBD2. The V gene end was trimmed by 2 bases and the J gene end by 3 bases; junction bases not matched to a gene: 4. Germline V CDR1 and CDR2: MNHNS, SASEGT. The CDR3 covers 14 residues. CDR3 nucleotide sequence: TGTGCCAGCAGTGAATGGGGGGACTACTACGAGCAGTACTTC. The encoded protein is CASSEWGDYYEQYF.

This CDR3 is CASSQVRRGSGTEAFF. CDR3 bases: TGCGCCAGCAGCCAAGTGAGGCGGGGCTCTGGAACTGAAGCTTTCTTT. The chain links TRBV4-1 to TRBJ1-1; D might be TRBD1 (5 bases). The germline V gene encodes CDR1 MGHRA and CDR2 YSYEKL. This CDR3 has 16 amino acids. V was cut by 1 base and J by 5 bases, with 17 bases left in between.

This chain joins TRBV4-1 and TRBJ2-7; 7 bases are a match to TRBD1. The V gene end was trimmed by 4 bases and the J gene end by 1 base; junction bases not matched to a gene: 7. The CDR3 has 15 amino acids. CDR1 is MGHRA, CDR2 YSYEKL, per germline. This CDR3 reads CASSLGSGGSYEQYF. The CDR3 DNA reads as TGCGCCAGCAGCCTAGGATCAGGGGGATCCTACGAGCAGTACTTC.

This clone was observed a handful of times. V is TRBV6-5 and J is TRBJ1-1; possible D gene TRBD1, 6 bases. CDR3 length equals 15 residues. Trimming removed 2 bases from V and 3 bases from J, with 13 bases in between. Per the germline V gene, CDR1 is MNHEY and CDR2 is SVGAGI. The CDR3 reads CASSYGDTGDTEAFF. CDR3 sequence (DNA): TGTGCCAGCAGTTACGGGGACACTGGGGACACTGAAGCTTTCTTT.

V and J are TRBV5-1 and TRBJ2-7; tentative D call: TRBD2 (5 bases). Trimming pared 4 bases from V and 0 bases from J, leaving 11 bases between. Germline CDR1 is SGHRS and CDR2 is YFSETQ. The CDR3 is made up of 14 amino acids. Written as DNA, the CDR3 is TGCGCCAGCAGCGACCCTGAGGGCTCCTACGAGCAGTACTTC. It translates to CASSDPEGSYEQYF.

This clone was counted once. The chain combines TRBV18 with TRBJ1-2; D perhaps matches TRBD1 (5 bases). CDR1 and CDR2 from the germline V gene are KGHSH and LQKENI. The length of the CDR3 is 13 residues. The V and J ends lost 4 bases and 0 bases respectively, with 6 bases between them. The CDR3, as DNA: TGTGCCAGCTCACGGGGGGCTAACTATGGCTACACCTTC. Protein: CASSRGANYGYTF.

The chain recombines TRBV30 with TRBJ2-2; D gene unclear. The CDR3 consists of 13 residues. V lost 0 bases, J lost 6 bases, and 8 bases lay in between. Looked up from germline, CDR1 is GTSNPN and CDR2 is SVGIG (reference sequence). CDR3 sequence reads: CAWSVLGSGELFF. CDR3 sequence (DNA): TGTGCCTGGAGTGTACTGGGCTCCGGGGAGCTGTTTTTT. The variable domain in full, with the rest retrieved from reference TRBV30 and TRBJ2-2, is SQTIHQWPATLVQPVGSPLSLECTVEGTSNPNLYWYRQAAGRGLQLLFYSVGIGQISSEVPQNLSASRPQDRQFILSSKKLLLSDSGFYLCAWSVLGSGELFFGEGSRLTVL.

On this clone itself: Other DNA sequences in this specimen translate into the identical CDR3. This sequence joins TRBV12-3 or TRBV12-4 and TRBJ1-4; D ambiguous. The CDR3 sequence is 13 residues long. V was pared by 2 bases and J by 5 bases, with 6 bases between. CDR3 nucleotides: TGTGCCAGCAGTTTACGCGGAAATGAAAAACTGTTTTTT. This translates into CASSLRGNEKLFF.

This sequence joins TRBV5-8 and TRBJ2-2; 15 positions match TRBD2. With V trimmed by 2 bases and J by 0 bases, 8 bases remained unmatched. Germline-derived CDR1 and CDR2 are SGHTS and YDEGEE. This CDR3 comprises 20 residues. The CDR3 bases are TGTGCCAGCAGCTTACCCCCGGGACTAGCGGGGGGAGCGAACACCGGGGAGCTGTTTTTT. Translation: CASSLPPGLAGGANTGELFF.

The chain recombines TRBV6-6 with TRBJ2-7; a weak D match, TRBD1 (6 bases). CDR3 length: 14 amino acids. The V and J ends lost 8 bases and 2 bases respectively, with 16 bases between them. Germline V lookup: CDR1 MNHNY, CDR2 SVGAGI (reference sequence). The CDR3: CASRNGGQAYEQYF. In nucleotides, the CDR3 is TGTGCCAGCCGAAATGGGGGCCAAGCCTACGAGCAGTACTTC.

V gene TRBV10-3 combines with J gene TRBJ2-7; 8 bases align to TRBD2. V shed 10 bases and J 2 bases; nucleotides not matched to a gene: 4. This CDR3 has 12 residues. Germline assignment: CDR1 ENHRY and CDR2 SYGVKD. In DNA, the CDR3 is TGTGCCACGGGGGGGGGCGCCTACGAGCAGTACTTC. Translation: CATGGGAYEQYF.

This chain connects TRBV5-4 to TRBJ1-1; 8 positions agree with TRBD1. The CDR3 contains 13 residues. Germline lookup yields CDR1 SGHNT and CDR2 YYREEE (reference sequence). Trimming removed 4 bases from V and 6 bases from J; junction bases left unmatched: 5. DNA for the CDR3: TGTGCCAGCAGCCGGACAGGGCGGCCTGAAGCTTTCTTT. Translating gives CASSRTGRPEAFF.

The genes are TRBV30 and TRBJ1-6; TRBD1 matches 9 bases. The V and J ends lost 8 bases and 6 bases, in that order; junction bases with no gene match: 8. CDR1 and CDR2 from the germline V gene are GTSNPN and SVGIG (reference sequence). CDR3 length: 14 amino acids. CDR3 sequence reads: CAGGRTGVNSPLHF. Written as DNA, the CDR3 is TGTGCCGGTGGAAGGACAGGGGTTAATTCACCCCTCCACTTT. The full variable domain, in which reference TRBV30 and TRBJ1-6 provide the parts outside the CDR3, is SQTIHQWPATLVQPVGSPLSLECTVEGTSNPNLYWYRQAAGRGLQLLFYSVGIGQISSEVPQNLSASRPQDRQFILSSKKLLLSDSGFYLCAGGRTGVNSPLHFGNGTRLTVT.

This chain links TRBV2 with TRBJ2-2; 9 bases fit TRBD2. The CDR3 covers 15 residues. Trimming cost V 4 bases and J 4 bases; bases outside gene matches: 4. CDR1 and CDR2 from the germline V gene are SNHLY and FYNNEI. CDR3 sequence: CASSVAGGATGELFF. In DNA form, the CDR3 reads TGTGCCAGCAGTGTTGCGGGGGGGGCCACCGGGGAGCTGTTTTTT. The complete variable domain, with remaining parts taken from reference TRBV2 and TRBJ2-2, reads EPEVTQTPSHQVTQMGQEVILRCVPISNHLYFYWYRQILGQKVEFLVSFYNNEISEKSEIFDDQFSVERPDGSNFTLKIRSTKLEDSAMYFCASSVAGGATGELFFGEGSRLTVL.

A note on this clone: Other DNA sequences in this specimen translate into the identical CDR3. The rearrangement joins TRBV5-8 to TRBJ2-1, with TRBD2 identical over 8 bases. Germline V CDR1 and CDR2: SGHTS, YDEGEE. The CDR3 is made up of 12 amino acids. J gave up 7 bases and V 6 bases, and 3 bases lay outside the gene matches. The CDR3 sequence: CASIGGGNEQFF. The CDR3 DNA reads TGTGCCAGCATCGGGGGGGGAAATGAGCAGTTCTTC.

The chain couples TRBV7-8 to TRBJ1-2; 9 nucleotides match TRBD1. The junction had 12 bases not matched to a gene; V was cut back by 1 base and J by 3 bases. This CDR3 spans 18 amino acids. The germline V gene has CDR1 SGHVS and CDR2 FQNEAQ. For the CDR3, the DNA is TGTGCCAGCAGCTTAGTGGGACAGGGATACGAGTTTGACTATGGCTACACCTTC. Protein product: CASSLVGQGYEFDYGYTF.

The chain employs TRBV5-1 and TRBJ1-1; the match to TRBD1 covers 11 bases. The CDR3 covers 16 residues. CDR1 is SGHRS, CDR2 YFSETQ, per germline. Trimming at V came to 0 bases and at J to 4 bases, leaving 5 bases not matched to a gene. This CDR3 is CASSLVGQGAGTEAFF. In DNA form, the CDR3 reads TGCGCCAGCAGCTTGGTAGGACAGGGGGCTGGCACTGAAGCTTTCTTT.

J is TRBJ1-2 and V is TRBV24-1; 7 bases are a match to TRBD1. CDR1 and CDR2 (germline): KGHDR, SFDVKD. CDR3 length: 16 residues. Trimming took 2 bases from V and 4 from J; bases not matched to a gene: 9. CDR3 amino acids: CATSDSTGGQIYGYTF. The CDR3 region has the DNA TGTGCCACCAGTGATTCTACCGGGGGACAGATCTATGGCTACACCTTC.

The chain joins TRBV30 to TRBJ1-6; unclear D gene. This CDR3 is 11 amino acids long. Germline V CDR1 and CDR2: GTSNPN, SVGIG (reference sequence). V was cut by 3 bases and J by 10 bases, with 7 bases left in between. The CDR3 region is CAWRSRSPLHF. The CDR3 DNA reads as TGTGCCTGGAGGTCCAGGTCACCCCTCCACTTT.